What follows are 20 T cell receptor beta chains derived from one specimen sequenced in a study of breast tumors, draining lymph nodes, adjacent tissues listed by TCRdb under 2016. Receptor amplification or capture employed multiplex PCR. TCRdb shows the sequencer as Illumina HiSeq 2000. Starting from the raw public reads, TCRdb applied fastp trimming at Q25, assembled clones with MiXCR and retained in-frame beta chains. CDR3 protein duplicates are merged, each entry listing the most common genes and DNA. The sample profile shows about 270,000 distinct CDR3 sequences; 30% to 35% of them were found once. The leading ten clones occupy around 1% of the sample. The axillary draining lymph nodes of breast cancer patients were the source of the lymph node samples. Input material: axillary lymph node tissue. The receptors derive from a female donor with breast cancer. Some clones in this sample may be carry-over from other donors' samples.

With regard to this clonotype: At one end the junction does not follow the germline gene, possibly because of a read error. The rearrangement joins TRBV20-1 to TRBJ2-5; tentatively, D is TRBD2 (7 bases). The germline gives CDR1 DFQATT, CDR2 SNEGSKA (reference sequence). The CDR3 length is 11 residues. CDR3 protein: CRGGRQETQSF. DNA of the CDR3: TGCCGCGGGGGCAGGCAAGAGACCCAATCCTTC.

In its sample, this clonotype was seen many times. In DNA, the CDR3 is TGCGCCAGCAGCCAAACAACCGGACGCAGGCTGGAGACCCAGTACTTC. Translating gives CASSQTTGRRLETQYF. The V and J genes are TRBV4-1 and TRBJ2-5; no reliable D call. The CDR3 totals 16 residues. From germline, CDR1 is MGHRA and CDR2 YSYEKL. Trimming took off 2 bases at V and 5 bases at J, with 18 bases between the two ends.

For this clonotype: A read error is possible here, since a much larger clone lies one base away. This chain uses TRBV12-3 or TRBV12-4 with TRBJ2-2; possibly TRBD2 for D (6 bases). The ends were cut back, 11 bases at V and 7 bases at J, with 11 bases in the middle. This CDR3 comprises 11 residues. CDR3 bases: TGTGCCGCGGGACGTTTCGGGGAGCTGTTTTTT. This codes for CAAGRFGELFF.

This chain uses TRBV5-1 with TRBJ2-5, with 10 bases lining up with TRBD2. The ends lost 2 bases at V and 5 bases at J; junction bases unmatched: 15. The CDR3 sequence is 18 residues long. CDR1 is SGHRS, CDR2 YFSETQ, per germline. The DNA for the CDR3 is TGCGCCAGCAGCTTAGCCCTTTCTAGCGGGAGAAAGTTGGAGACCCAGTACTTC. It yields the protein CASSLALSSGRKLETQYF. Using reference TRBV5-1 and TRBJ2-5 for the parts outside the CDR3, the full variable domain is KAGVTQTPRYLIKTRGQQVTLSCSPISGHRSVSWYQQTPGQGLQFLFEYFSETQRNKGNFPGRFSGRQFSNSRSEMNVSTLELGDSALYLCASSLALSSGRKLETQYFGPGTRLLVL.

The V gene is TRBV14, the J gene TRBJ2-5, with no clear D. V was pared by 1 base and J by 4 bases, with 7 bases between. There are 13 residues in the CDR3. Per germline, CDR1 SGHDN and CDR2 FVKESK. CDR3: CASSQGNRETQYF. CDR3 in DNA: TGTGCCAGCAGCCAAGGAAACCGAGAGACCCAGTACTTC.

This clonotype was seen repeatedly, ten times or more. CDR3 nucleotides: TGCAGTGCGCCCGGGGAGGCTTTTTATCAGCCCCAGCATTTT. This gives the protein CSAPGEAFYQPQHF. This sequence joins TRBV20-1 and TRBJ1-5; no firm D call. This CDR3 region has 14 residues. Trimming pared 6 bases from V and 5 bases from J, leaving 17 bases between. Germline-derived CDR1 and CDR2 are DFQATT and SNEGSKA (reference sequence).

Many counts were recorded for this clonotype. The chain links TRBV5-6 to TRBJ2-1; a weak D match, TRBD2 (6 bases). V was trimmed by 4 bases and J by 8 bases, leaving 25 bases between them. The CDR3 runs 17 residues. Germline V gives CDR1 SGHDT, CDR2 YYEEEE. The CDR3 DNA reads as TGTGCCAGCAGCCCCCAGGGTACGGGAGCAGCAAAGGATGAGCAGTTCTTC. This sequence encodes CASSPQGTGAAKDEQFF.

In DNA form, the CDR3 reads TGCGCCAGCAGCCAAAGTGGGGGCGGGAGCGAATTGGGAGATACGCAGTATTTT. Translating gives CASSQSGGGSELGDTQYF. The rearrangement uses TRBV4-3 and TRBJ2-3; possible D gene TRBD2, 7 bases. In germline, CDR1 is LGHNA, CDR2 YSLEER. CDR3 length: 18 amino acids. Trimming pared 2 bases from V and 5 bases from J, leaving 23 bases between.

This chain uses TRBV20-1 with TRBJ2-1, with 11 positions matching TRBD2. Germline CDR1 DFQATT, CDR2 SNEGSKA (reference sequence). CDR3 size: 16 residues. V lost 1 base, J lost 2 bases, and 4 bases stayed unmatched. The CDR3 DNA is TGCAGTGCTAGAGGGGTACTAGCGGGGGCCTACAATGAGCAGTTCTTC. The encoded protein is CSARGVLAGAYNEQFF.

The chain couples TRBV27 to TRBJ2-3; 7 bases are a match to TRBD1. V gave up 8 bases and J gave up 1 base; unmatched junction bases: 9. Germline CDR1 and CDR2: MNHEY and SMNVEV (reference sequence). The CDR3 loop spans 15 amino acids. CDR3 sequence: CASGTQGTGTDTQYF. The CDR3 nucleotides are TGTGCCAGCGGCACCCAAGGGACAGGCACAGATACGCAGTATTTT.

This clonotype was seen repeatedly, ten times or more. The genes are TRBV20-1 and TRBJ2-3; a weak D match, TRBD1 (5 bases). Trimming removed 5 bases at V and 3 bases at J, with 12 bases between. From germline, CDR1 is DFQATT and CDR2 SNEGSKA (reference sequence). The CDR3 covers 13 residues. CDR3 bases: TGCAGTGCTGTTCAGGGCGTTACAGATACGCAGTATTTT. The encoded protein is CSAVQGVTDTQYF.

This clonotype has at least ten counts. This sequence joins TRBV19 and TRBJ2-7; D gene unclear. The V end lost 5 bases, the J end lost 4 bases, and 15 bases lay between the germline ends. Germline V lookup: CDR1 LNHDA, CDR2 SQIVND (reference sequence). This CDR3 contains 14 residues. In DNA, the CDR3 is TGTGCCAGTAGTCGGGTAGGGAATCTTTACGAGCAGTACTTC. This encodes CASSRVGNLYEQYF.

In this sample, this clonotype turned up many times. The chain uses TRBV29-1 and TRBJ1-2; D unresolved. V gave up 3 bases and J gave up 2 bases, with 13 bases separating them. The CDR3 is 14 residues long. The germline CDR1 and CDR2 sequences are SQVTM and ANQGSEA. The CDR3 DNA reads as TGCAGCGTTGACCTGGGGTGGGAAAACTATGGCTACACCTTC. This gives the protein CSVDLGWENYGYTF. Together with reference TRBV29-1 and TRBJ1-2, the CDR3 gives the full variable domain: SAVISQKPSRDICQRGTSLTIQCQVDSQVTMMFWYRQQPGQSLTLIATANQGSEATYESGFVIDKFPISRPNLTFSTLTVSNMSPEDSSIYLCSVDLGWENYGYTFGSGTRLTVV.

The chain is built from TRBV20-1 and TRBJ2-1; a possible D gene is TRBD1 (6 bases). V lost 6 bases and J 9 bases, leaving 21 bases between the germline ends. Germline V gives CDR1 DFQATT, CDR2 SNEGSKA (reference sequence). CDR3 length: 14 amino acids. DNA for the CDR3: TGCAGTGCCCGAGCGGCCAGGGGCGGCACTGAGCAGTTCTTC. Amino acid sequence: CSARAARGGTEQFF.

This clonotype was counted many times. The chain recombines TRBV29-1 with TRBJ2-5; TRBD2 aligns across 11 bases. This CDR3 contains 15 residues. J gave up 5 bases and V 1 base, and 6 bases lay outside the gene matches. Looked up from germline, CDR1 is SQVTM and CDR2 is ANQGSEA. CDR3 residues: CSVEGVTSGVETQYF. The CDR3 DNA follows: TGCAGCGTTGAAGGGGTGACTAGCGGGGTTGAGACCCAGTACTTC.

The CDR3 loop reads CASSQDNLVLAGVGETQYF. The DNA of the CDR3 is TGTGCCAGCAGCCAAGATAATCTTGTACTAGCGGGAGTAGGGGAGACCCAGTACTTC. The chain has TRBV3-1 and TRBJ2-5, with 11 bases fitting TRBD2. The germline V gene has CDR1 LGHDT and CDR2 YNNKEL (reference sequence). Trimming at V came to 0 bases and at J to 5 bases, leaving 14 bases not matched to a gene. CDR3 length equals 19 residues.

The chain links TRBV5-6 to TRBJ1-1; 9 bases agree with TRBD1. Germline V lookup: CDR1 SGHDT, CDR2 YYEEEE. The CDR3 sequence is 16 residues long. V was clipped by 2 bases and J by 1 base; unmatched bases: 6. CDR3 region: CASSFGTGSGNTEAFF. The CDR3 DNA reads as TGTGCCAGCAGCTTCGGGACAGGGAGTGGGAACACTGAAGCTTTCTTT.

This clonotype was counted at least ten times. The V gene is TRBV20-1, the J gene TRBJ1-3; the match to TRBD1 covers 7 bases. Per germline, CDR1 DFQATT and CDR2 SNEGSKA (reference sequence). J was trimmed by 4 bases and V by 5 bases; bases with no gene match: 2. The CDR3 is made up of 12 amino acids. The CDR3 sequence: CSAPRGGNTIYF. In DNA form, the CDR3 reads TGCAGTGCTCCCAGGGGGGGAAACACCATATATTTT.

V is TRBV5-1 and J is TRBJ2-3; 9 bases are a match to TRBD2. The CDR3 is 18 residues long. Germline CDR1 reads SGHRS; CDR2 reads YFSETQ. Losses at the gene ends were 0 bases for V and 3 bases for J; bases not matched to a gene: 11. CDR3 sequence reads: CASSLEVSGSRWTDTQYF. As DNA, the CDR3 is TGCGCCAGCAGCTTGGAGGTTAGCGGGAGCCGTTGGACAGATACGCAGTATTTT.

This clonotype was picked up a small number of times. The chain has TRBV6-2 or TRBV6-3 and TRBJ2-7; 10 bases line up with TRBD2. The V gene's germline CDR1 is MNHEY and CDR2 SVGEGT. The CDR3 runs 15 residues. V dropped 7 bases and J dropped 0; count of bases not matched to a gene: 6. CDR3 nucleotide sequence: TGTGCCAGCAATGGACTAGCGGCCAGCTCCTACGAGCAGTACTTC. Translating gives CASNGLAASSYEQYF.